This T cell receptor (beta chain) was identified during a study of molecular identifiers for immune sequencing clone quantification. Across the whole study: Five portions were made in replicates from RNA of 20,000 or 100,000 naive CD8 cells, and four underwent sequencing.

Using its own MiXCR run on the PCR reads, TCRdb lists one record per CDR3 protein. The table lists 60,000 to 70,000 distinct CDR3 sequences, less than 20% of them singletons. This clonotype was seen just once. With a much larger clone just one base away, this may be a read error. Naive CD8 library inputs spanned about 17,000 to 1,000,000 sorted cells and 10%, 30% or 50% RNA. The sorting of naive CD8 T cells used the CD8+CD4-CCR7+CD45RA+ phenotype. The trim removed 5 bases at V and 3 bases at J, leaving 11 bases unmatched. Germline assignment: CDR1 MNHNY and CDR2 SVGAGI (reference sequence). The CDR3 sequence is 16 residues long.

This receptor was obtained from a human donor in good health. Some libraries in this study had Jurkat cell RNA spiked in. Sequencing input: naive CD8+ T cells from blood, with Jurkat cell RNA spiked in. Subset: FACS-sorted CD8+CD4-CCR7+CD45RA+ naive T cells. The rearrangement uses TRBV6-6 and TRBJ1-1; 8 bases match TRBD1. Written as DNA, the CDR3 is TGTGCCAGCAGTCCGACCAACAGGGGGGTGGACACTGAAGCTTTCTTT. This encodes CASSPTNRGVDTEAFF.